One sample yielded the 14 T cell receptor beta chains listed below, sequenced in a study of monozygotic twins with inflammatory bowel disease. TCRdb reprocessed the 5' RACE reads and stores each CDR3 protein as one record, lacking DNA. Reported are some 450,000 distinct CDR3 sequences; the ten largest clones contain about 2.6%. The sequenced sample was blood. These TCRs come from a human donor with ulcerative colitis or Crohn's disease, or a healthy co-twin of an affected twin (not recorded which).

The chain links TRBV6-6 to TRBJ2-7; no DNA is available, so the TRBD1 call from TCRdb remains unchecked. The CDR3 consists of 12 residues. Germline V gene lookup returns CDR1 MNHNY and CDR2 SVGAGI (reference sequence). CDR3 protein: CASSSDRSEQYF.

The chain employs TRBV18 and TRBJ2-6; the TRBD1 assignment by TCRdb is unverifiable without DNA. The CDR3 is 14 residues long. In germline, CDR1 is KGHSH, CDR2 LQKENI. The chain's CDR3 is CASSPGILANVLTF.

This chain connects TRBV5-1 to TRBJ2-2; TCRdb designates TRBD1, a call that cannot be tested without DNA. The CDR3 is 15 amino acids. The V gene's germline CDR1 is SGHRS and CDR2 YFSETQ. CDR3 sequence reads: CASSPGQTNTGELFF.

The V gene is TRBV11-2, the J gene TRBJ2-1; TCRdb's assignment of TRBD2 cannot be checked, as there is no DNA. CDR1 SGHAT and CDR2 FQNNGV come from the germline V gene. This CDR3 region has 15 residues. CDR3: CASSWASGGNNDQFF.

V gene TRBV29-1 combines with J gene TRBJ2-7; TCRdb lists TRBD1, though no DNA is available to test this call. CDR1 and CDR2 from the germline V gene are SQVTM and ANQGSEA. The CDR3 runs 14 residues. The CDR3: CSVQGQGVYHEQYF.

The V gene is TRBV18, the J gene TRBJ2-4; TCRdb's D call, TRBD1, is unchecked because there is no DNA. The CDR3 has 13 residues. The germline gives CDR1 KGHSH, CDR2 LQKENI. The CDR3 loop is CASSPGQGTIQYF. Full variable domain (remainder filled in from reference TRBV18 and TRBJ2-4): NAGVMQNPRHLVRRRGQEARLRCSPMKGHSHVYWYRQLPEEGLKFMVYLQKENIIDESGMPKERFSAEFPKEGPSILRIQQVVRGDSAAYFCASSPGQGTIQYFGAGTRLSVL.

The chain joins TRBV27 to TRBJ2-5; TCRdb proposes TRBD2, but this gene call is untestable without DNA. The germline gives CDR1 MNHEY, CDR2 SMNVEV (reference sequence). This CDR3 spans 13 amino acids. The CDR3 loop reads CASSFPGGKTQYF.

The chain uses TRBV6-1 and TRBJ2-2; TCRdb outputs TRBD1, but without DNA this stays unchecked. The germline V gene has CDR1 MNHNS and CDR2 SASEGT. This CDR3 region has 17 residues. The CDR3 is CASTSLGHSLNTGELFF.

The chain links TRBV11-1 to TRBJ1-1; TCRdb reports TRBD1, a call that lacks DNA to check it against. CDR1 is SGHAT and CDR2 is FQDESV in the germline V gene (reference sequence). This CDR3 comprises 18 residues. The CDR3 protein is CASSPQLPGQGMNTEAFF. Drawing the rest from reference TRBV11-1 and TRBJ1-1, the complete variable domain is EAEVAQSPRYKITEKSQAVAFWCDPISGHATLYWYRQILGQGPELLVQFQDESVVDDSQLPKDRFSAERLKGVDSTLKIQPAELGDSAMYLCASSPQLPGQGMNTEAFFGQGTRLTVV.

The J gene is TRBJ2-5, the V gene TRBV12-3 or TRBV12-4. There are 12 residues in the CDR3. CDR3 region: CASSFYGETQYF.

This chain joins TRBV4-3 and TRBJ2-2; TCRdb calls TRBD2, which cannot be checked without DNA. Germline V gene sequence: CDR1 LGHNA, CDR2 YSLEER. The CDR3 extends over 16 amino acids. The CDR3 here is CASSSNWGPNTGELFF.

The rearrangement links TRBV18 to TRBJ2-5; there is no DNA to check the TCRdb D call of TRBD2. The CDR3 totals 15 residues. CDR1 and CDR2 from the germline V gene are KGHSH and LQKENI. CDR3 protein: CASSPRIAGEEAQYF.

The J gene is TRBJ2-3, the V gene TRBV20-1; TCRdb reports TRBD1, a call that lacks DNA to check it against. CDR1 is DFQATT, CDR2 SNEGSKA, per germline (reference sequence). This CDR3 contains 16 residues. The CDR3 sequence is CSARDVPGFDPNTQYF.

V gene TRBV27 combines with J gene TRBJ1-1; TCRdb's D call of TRBD1 is untestable without DNA. CDR1 is MNHEY, CDR2 SMNVEV, per germline (reference sequence). This CDR3 is 13 amino acids long. CDR3: CASSSGQDTEAFF.